Included here is one TCR beta chain sequence, with context. These data are taken from a study of Ad26.COV2.S vaccination and SARS-CoV-2 variants. The treatment here: some 20 received Ad26.COV2.S at low or high dose, single or two shots; about 5 received placebo; per-sample allocation not given. Day 63 after the first injection of vaccine or placebo was the sampling time. Wuhan-strain spike was delivered by a replication-incompetent Ad26 vector. CDR1 GTSNPN and CDR2 SVGIG come from the germline V gene (reference sequence). V shed 2 bases and J shed 5 bases, with 9 bases lying between them. The CDR3 has 12 residues. Produced via immunoSEQ multiplex PCR; TCRdb's table is partial and in-frame only. The data contain 300,000 to 350,000 clones, roughly 90% of them singletons.

Sequenced material: peripheral blood, taken in a trial of Ad26.COV2.S vaccine versus placebo. The clonotype comes from a person between 18 and 60 years old who received the Ad26.COV2.S COVID-19 vaccine or a placebo. The gene calls are TRBV30 and TRBJ2-5; no clear D. CDR3 nucleotide sequence: TGTGCCTGGAGTTTAGGATCGGAGACCCAGTACTTC. Its translation: CAWSLGSETQYF. Complete variable domain (other parts from reference TRBV30 and TRBJ2-5): SQTIHQWPATLVQPVGSPLSLECTVEGTSNPNLYWYRQAAGRGLQLLFYSVGIGQISSEVPQNLSASRPQDRQFILSSKKLLLSDSGFYLCAWSLGSETQYFGPGTRLLVL.